The rows below give T cell receptor beta chains drawn from one sample of a study of T cells in Graves' hyperthyroidism and ophthalmopathy. MiXCR was run by TCRdb on the multiplex PCR reads, yielding one entry per CDR3 protein. Seen here are roughly 380,000 distinct CDR3 sequences, 15% to 20% observed once, and the top ten hold about 16%. Material for sequencing was blood. The source of these receptors is a woman in her 40s with Graves' ophthalmopathy. Each CDR3 is given with its conserved first and last residue.

CDR3 protein	CDR3 length	V gene	J gene
CASTDRVGAEAFF	13	TRBV6-1	TRBJ1-1
CASRRPGPNTEAFF	14	TRBV19	TRBJ1-1
CASSRETGSGIYGYTF	16	TRBV4-2	TRBJ1-2
CASSLNSGTEAFF	13	TRBV5-5	TRBJ1-1
CSVAQNYGYTF	11	TRBV29-1	TRBJ1-2
CAIRSDGSDTQYF	13	TRBV10-3	TRBJ2-3
CASSSDRSRISGYTF	15	TRBV7-2	TRBJ1-2
CASSRTGVGSPLHF	14	TRBV7-9	TRBJ1-6
CAISEGWTSGEETQYF	16	TRBV10-3	TRBJ2-5
CASSYPGAMAKNIQYF	16	TRBV6-5	TRBJ2-4
CASRTTGGPYEQYF	14	TRBV6-5	TRBJ2-7
CASSQDPPTGTSGNQPQHF	19	TRBV4-2	TRBJ1-5
CASSVTSGRGTGELFF	16	TRBV6-4	TRBJ2-2
CASSPTVGGRAAQHF	15	TRBV12-3/TRBV12-4	TRBJ1-5
CASSGQGRENEQFF	14	TRBV10-1	TRBJ2-1
CASSYSVDGANTEAFF	16	TRBV6-5	TRBJ1-1
CASSYGRLYGYTF	13	TRBV6-5	TRBJ1-2
CASSLVRGTGATGELFF	17	TRBV7-8	TRBJ2-2
CSARGDVAVAKNIQYF	16	TRBV20-1	TRBJ2-4
CASSLSFSEAFF	12	TRBV12-3/TRBV12-4	TRBJ1-1
CASSFPTSTGELFF	14	TRBV6-5	TRBJ2-2
CASAQGGSGKYEQYF	15	TRBV6-1	TRBJ2-7
CASAWIRSSNTEAFF	15	TRBV5-1	TRBJ1-1
CSVENRGGNTIYF	13	TRBV29-1	TRBJ1-3
CASPYDEQYF	10	TRBV7-9	TRBJ2-7
CASSTRDFLGTEAFF	15	TRBV7-9	TRBJ1-1
CASAQPLDDVTQYF	14	TRBV18	TRBJ2-5
CSVEDVFDRYTEAFF	15	TRBV29-1	TRBJ1-1
CAGQGASTEAFF	12	TRBV6-1	TRBJ1-1
CASRNSIDQPQHF	13	TRBV2	TRBJ1-5
CASSKTNIQYF	11	TRBV12-3/TRBV12-4	TRBJ2-4
CSVGLAGVPTGELFF	15	TRBV29-1	TRBJ2-2
CASSLSGSLYNEQFF	15	TRBV28	TRBJ2-1